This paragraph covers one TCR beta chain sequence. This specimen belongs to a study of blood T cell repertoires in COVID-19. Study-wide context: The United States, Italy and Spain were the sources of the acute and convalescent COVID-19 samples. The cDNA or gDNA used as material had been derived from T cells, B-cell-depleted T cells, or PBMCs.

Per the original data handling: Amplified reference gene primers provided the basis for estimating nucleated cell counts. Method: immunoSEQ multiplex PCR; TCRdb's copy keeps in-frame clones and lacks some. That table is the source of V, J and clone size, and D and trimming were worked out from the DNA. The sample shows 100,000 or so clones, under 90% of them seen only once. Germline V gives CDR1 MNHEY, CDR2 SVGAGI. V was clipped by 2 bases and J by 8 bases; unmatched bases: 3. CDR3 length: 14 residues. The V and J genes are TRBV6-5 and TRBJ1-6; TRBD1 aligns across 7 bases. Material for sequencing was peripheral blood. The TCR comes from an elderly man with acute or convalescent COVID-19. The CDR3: CASSYLTGYSPLHF. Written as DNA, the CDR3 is TGTGCCAGCAGTTACCTGACAGGGTATTCACCCCTCCACTTT.